This section outlines one T cell receptor beta chain sequence together with its context. The J segment lost 7 bases and the V segment lost 7 bases, leaving 5 bases of the junction unmatched. The CDR3 contains 12 residues. Clones were read by immunoSEQ multiplex PCR, and TCRdb kept only the in-frame ones, dropping some. The table records 150,000 or so clones, about 92% of them present only once. This sample was taken from a study of control samples from healthy donors and cancer patients. The source is a woman in her forties or fifties in good health. The rearrangement joins TRBV12-3 or TRBV12-4 to TRBJ1-2, with 8 bases that match TRBD1. Sequenced sample: blood. Here the CDR3 DNA reads TGTGCCAGCATGCAGGGGGCCAGTGGCTACACCTTC. Protein: CASMQGASGYTF.